This T cell receptor (beta chain) was sequenced during a study of cytomegalovirus exposure and HLA in healthy donors. Study results and limitations: In a later analysis, HLA-C alleles had the fewest associated TCRs, DRB1 alleles the most.

V lost 7 bases and J lost 2; bases outside the gene matches: 6. CDR1 WNHNN and CDR2 SYGVQD come from the germline V gene (reference sequence). The CDR3 is 14 amino acids. Use of 60 Vbeta and 13 Jbeta primers characterized the PCR. Sequenced by immunoSEQ multiplex PCR; TCRdb stores in-frame clones only, minus some. The table lists roughly 200,000 clones, roughly four fifths of them singletons. Concerning this clone: The antigen remains undetermined.

The sequence was obtained from a man aged 25-45 years in good health and CMV-seronegative. Sequencing was done on a sample of PBMCs. The V gene is TRBV10-1, the J gene TRBJ2-5, with 8 bases lining up with TRBD2. CDR3 sequence reads: CASNGLAVQETQYF. CDR3 nucleotides: TGCGCCAGCAACGGACTAGCCGTACAAGAGACCCAGTACTTC.